Sequencing of this TCR beta chain was carried out in a study of PD-1 blockade in classical Hodgkin lymphoma. About the research overall: A 3 mg/kg intravenous dose of nivolumab was received by patients every 2 weeks.

The repertoire was sequenced with immunoSEQ multiplex PCR; TCRdb's copy has only in-frame clones and lacks some. The sample includes about 27,000 clones, over 65% of them seen just once. Study-level results: When nivolumab was started under 1 year after ASCT, patients were excluded. Repertoire difference causes, possibly disease activity or prior therapy, remain undefined.

Every patient relapsed after autologous stem cell transplantation, and brentuximab vedotin exposure varied. Investigators isolated CD4+ T cells from thawed PBMCs through magnetic negative selection. Complete response, partial response or progressive disease was recorded as best response. Note on this clone: The antigen is unknown.

This clonotype was obtained from a human donor with classical Hodgkin lymphoma. Sequencing was performed on CD4+ T cells from blood, taken at baseline.

CDR3 amino acids: CASSFRQPNTGELFF. The CDR3 DNA reads TGCGCCAGCAGCTTTAGGCAGCCGAACACCGGGGAGCTGTTTTTT. The chain employs TRBV5-1 and TRBJ2-2; D uncertain. CDR1 is SGHRS and CDR2 is YFSETQ in the germline V gene. The CDR3 runs 15 residues. V was clipped by 2 bases and J by 0 bases, with 8 bases between them.